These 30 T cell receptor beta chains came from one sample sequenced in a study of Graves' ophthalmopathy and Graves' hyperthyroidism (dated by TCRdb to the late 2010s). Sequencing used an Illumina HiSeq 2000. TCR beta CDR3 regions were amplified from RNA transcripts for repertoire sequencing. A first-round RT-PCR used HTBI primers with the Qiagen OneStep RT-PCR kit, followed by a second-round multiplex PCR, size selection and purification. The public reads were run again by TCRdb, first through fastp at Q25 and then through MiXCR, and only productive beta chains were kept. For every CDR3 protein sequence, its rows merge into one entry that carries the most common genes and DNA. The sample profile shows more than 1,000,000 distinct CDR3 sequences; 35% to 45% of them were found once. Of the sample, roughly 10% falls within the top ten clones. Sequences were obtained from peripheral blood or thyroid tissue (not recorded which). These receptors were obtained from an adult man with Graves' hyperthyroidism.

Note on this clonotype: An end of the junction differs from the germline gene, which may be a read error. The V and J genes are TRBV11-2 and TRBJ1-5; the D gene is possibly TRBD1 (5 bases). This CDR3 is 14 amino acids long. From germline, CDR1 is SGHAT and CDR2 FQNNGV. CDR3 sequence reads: CASSLGGTNHPQHF. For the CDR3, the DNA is TGTGCCAGCAGCTTAGGTGGGACCAATCATCCCCAGCATTTT.

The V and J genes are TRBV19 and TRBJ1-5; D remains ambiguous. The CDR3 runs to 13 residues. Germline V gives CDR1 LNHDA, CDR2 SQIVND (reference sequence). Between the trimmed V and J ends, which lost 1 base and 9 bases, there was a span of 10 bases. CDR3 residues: CASSIGSGRPQHF. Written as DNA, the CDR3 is TGTGCCAGTAGTATAGGTTCCGGACGGCCCCAGCATTTT.

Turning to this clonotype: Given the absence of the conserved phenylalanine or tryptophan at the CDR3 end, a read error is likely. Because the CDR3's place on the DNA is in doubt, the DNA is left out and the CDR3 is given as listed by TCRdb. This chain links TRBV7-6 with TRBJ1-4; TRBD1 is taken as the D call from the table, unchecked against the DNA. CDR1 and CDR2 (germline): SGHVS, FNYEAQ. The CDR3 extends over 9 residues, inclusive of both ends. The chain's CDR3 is CASSLGTGG.

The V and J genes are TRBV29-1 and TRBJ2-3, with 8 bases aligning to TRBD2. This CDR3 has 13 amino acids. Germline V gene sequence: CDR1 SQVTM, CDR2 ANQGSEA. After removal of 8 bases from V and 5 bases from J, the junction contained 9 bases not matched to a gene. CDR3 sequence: CSTTGGAGDTQYF. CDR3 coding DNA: TGCAGCACCACCGGGGGGGCCGGAGATACGCAGTATTTT.

CDR3 residues: CASSLGLQGAYEQYF. Written as DNA, the CDR3 is TGTGCCAGCAGCTTAGGGTTACAGGGGGCGTACGAGCAGTACTTC. The chain has TRBV7-8 and TRBJ2-7; 9 bases agree with TRBD1. This CDR3 region has 15 residues. Per germline, CDR1 SGHVS and CDR2 FQNEAQ. Trimming cost V 1 base and J 4 bases; bases outside gene matches: 5.

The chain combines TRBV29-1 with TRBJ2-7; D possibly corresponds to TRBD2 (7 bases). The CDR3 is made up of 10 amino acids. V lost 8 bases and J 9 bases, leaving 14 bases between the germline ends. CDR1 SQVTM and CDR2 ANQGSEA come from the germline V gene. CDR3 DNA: TGCAGCTATGGGGGGGGCGTGCAGTACTTC. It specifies CSYGGGVQYF.

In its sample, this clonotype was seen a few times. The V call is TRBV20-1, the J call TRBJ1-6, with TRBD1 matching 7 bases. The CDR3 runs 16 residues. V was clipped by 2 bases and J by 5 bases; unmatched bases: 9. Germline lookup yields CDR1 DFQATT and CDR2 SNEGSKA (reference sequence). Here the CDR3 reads CSARSSGQDNNSPLHF. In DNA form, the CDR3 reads TGCAGTGCTAGAAGTTCCGGACAGGATAATAATTCACCCCTCCACTTT.

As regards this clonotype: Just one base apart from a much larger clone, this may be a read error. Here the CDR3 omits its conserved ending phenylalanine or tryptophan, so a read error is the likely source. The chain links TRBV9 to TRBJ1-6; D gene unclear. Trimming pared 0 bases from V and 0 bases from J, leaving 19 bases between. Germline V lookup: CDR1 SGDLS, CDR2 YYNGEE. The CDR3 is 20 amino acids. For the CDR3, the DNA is TGTGCCAGCAGCGTAGAGTCGAGGGCGGCTTGGGGCTCCTATAATTCACCCCTCCACCTT. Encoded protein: CASSVESRAAWGSYNSPLHL.

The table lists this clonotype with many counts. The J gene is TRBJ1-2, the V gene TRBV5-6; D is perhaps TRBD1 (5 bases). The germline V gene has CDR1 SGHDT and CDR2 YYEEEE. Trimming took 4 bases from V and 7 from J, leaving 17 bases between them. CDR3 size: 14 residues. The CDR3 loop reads CASSPTTGAGGYTF. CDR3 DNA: TGTGCCAGCAGCCCAACAACCGGGGCCGGTGGCTACACCTTC.

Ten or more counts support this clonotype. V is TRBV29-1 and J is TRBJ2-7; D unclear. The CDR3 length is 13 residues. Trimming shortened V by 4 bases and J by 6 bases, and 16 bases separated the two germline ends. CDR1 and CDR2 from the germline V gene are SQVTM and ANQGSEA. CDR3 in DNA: TGCAGCGTTGTAGACGGCGGATTCGGCGAGCAGTACTTC. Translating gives CSVVDGGFGEQYF.

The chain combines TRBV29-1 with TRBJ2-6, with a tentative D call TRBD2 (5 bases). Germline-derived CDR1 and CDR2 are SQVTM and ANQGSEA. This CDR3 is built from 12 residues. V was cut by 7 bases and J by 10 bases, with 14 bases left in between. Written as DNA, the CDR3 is TGCAGCGCTTCAGACGGGGTTAACGTCCTGACTTTC. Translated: CSASDGVNVLTF.

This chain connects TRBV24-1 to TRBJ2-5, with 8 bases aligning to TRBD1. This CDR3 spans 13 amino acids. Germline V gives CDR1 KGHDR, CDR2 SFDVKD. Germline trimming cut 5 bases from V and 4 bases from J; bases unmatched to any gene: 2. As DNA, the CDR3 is TGTGCCACCAGTGGGACAGGGCGAGAGACCCAGTACTTC. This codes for CATSGTGRETQYF.

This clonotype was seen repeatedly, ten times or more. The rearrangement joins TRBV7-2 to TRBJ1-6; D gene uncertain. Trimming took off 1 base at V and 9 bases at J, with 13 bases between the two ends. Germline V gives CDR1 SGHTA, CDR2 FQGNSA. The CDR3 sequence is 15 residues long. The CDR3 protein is CASSLVGFEGSPLHF. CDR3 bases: TGTGCCAGCAGCTTAGTGGGATTCGAAGGTTCACCCCTCCACTTT.

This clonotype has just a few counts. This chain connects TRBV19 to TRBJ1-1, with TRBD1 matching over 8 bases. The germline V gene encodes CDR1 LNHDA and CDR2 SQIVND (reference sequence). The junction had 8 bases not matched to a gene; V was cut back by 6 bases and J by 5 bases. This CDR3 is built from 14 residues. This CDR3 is CASSEYRGGTEAFF. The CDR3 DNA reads TGTGCCAGTAGCGAATACAGGGGGGGAACTGAAGCTTTCTTT.

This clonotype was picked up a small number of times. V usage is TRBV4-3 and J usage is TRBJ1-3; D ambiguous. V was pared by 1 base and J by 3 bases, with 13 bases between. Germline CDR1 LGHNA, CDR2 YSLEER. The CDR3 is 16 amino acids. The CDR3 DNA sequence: TGCGCCAGCAGCCAAGCTAAGGACTACTTTGGAAACACCATATATTTT. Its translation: CASSQAKDYFGNTIYF.

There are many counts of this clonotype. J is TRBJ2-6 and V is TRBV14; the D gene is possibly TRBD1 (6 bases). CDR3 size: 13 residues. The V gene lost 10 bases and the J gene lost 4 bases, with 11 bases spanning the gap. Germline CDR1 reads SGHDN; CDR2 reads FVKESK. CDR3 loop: CATRGSGANVLTF. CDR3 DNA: TGTGCCACTAGGGGGTCAGGGGCCAACGTCCTGACTTTC.

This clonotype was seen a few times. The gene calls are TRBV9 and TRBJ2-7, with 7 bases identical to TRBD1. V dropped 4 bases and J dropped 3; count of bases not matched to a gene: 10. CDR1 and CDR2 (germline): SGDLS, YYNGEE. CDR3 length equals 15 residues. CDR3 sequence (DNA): TGTGCCAGCAGCCCCACCTCGGGACAGAGCTACGAGCAGTACTTC. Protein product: CASSPTSGQSYEQYF.

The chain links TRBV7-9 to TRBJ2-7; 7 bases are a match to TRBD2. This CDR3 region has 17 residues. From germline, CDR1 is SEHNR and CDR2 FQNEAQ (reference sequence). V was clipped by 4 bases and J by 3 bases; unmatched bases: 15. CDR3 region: CASSSRAGRTSNYEQYF. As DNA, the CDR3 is TGTGCCAGCAGCTCAAGGGCCGGGAGGACCTCGAACTACGAGCAGTACTTC.

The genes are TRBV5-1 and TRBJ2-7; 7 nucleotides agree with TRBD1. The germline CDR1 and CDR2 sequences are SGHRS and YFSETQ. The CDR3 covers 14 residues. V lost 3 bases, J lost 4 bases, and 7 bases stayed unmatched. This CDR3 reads CASSWAGTDYEQYF. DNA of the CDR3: TGCGCCAGCAGCTGGGCCGGGACAGATTACGAGCAGTACTTC.

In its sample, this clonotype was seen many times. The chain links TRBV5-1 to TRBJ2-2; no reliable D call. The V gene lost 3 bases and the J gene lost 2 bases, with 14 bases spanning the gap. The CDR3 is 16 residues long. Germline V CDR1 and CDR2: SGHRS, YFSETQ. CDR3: CASSSRSLTNTGELFF. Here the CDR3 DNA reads TGCGCCAGCAGCTCCAGGTCCCTGACAAACACCGGGGAGCTGTTTTTT.

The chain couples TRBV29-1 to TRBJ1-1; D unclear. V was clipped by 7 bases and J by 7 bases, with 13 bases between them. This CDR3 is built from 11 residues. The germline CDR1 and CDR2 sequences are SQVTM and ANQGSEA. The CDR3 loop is CSADSRGEAFF. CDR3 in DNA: TGCAGCGCTGATTCGCGGGGTGAAGCTTTCTTT.

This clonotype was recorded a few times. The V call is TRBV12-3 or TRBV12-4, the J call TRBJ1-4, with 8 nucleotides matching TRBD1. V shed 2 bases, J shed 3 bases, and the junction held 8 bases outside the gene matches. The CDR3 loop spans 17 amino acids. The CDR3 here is CASSLRDRWFSNEKLFF. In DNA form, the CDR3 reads TGTGCCAGCAGTTTAAGGGACAGGTGGTTCTCTAATGAAAAACTGTTTTTT.

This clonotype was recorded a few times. CDR3 nucleotides: TGCAGTGCTAGTACGACGGGAGTTCCAGAGACCCAGTACTTC. It is translated as CSASTTGVPETQYF. The V and J genes are TRBV20-1 and TRBJ2-5; possible D gene TRBD2, 6 bases. Between the trimmed V and J ends, which lost 3 bases and 4 bases, there was a span of 15 bases. The CDR3 is made up of 14 amino acids. The germline CDR1 and CDR2 sequences are DFQATT and SNEGSKA (reference sequence).

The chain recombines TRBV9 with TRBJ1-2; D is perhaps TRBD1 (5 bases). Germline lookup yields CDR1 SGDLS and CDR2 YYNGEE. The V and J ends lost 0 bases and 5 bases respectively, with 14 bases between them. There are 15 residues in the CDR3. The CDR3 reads CASSVEAGMGYGYTF. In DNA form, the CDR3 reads TGTGCCAGCAGCGTAGAAGCAGGGATGGGTTATGGCTACACCTTC.

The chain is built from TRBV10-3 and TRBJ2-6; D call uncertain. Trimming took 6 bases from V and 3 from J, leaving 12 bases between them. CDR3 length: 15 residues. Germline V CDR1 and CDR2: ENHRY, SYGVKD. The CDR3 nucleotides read TGTGCCATCAGCGAAGGTTCGGGTGGGGCCAACGTCCTGACTTTC. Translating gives CAISEGSGGANVLTF.

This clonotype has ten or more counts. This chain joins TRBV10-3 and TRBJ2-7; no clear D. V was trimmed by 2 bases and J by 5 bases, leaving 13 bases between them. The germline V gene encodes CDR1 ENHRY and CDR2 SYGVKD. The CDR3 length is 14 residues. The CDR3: CAISEGISSDEQYF. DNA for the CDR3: TGTGCCATCAGTGAGGGTATATCATCGGACGAGCAGTACTTC.

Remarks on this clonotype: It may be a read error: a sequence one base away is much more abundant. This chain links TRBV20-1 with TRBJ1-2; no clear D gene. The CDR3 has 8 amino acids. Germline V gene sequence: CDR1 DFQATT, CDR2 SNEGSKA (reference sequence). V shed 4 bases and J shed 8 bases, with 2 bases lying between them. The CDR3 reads CSAKGYTF. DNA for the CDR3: TGCAGTGCTAAAGGCTACACCTTC.

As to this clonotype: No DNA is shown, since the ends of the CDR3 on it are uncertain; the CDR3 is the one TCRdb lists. The CDR3 here is CASSLYRDRVYEQYFGPGYGYTF. The V and J genes are TRBV7-2 and TRBJ1-2; the table gives TRBD1 as D, unverified against the DNA. The CDR3 is 23 residues long, ends included. Looked up from germline, CDR1 is SGHTA and CDR2 is FQGNSA.

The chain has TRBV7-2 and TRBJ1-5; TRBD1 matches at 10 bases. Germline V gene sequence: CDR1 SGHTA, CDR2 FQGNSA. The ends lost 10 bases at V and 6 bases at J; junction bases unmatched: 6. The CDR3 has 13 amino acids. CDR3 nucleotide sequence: TGTGCCACTCTGACAGGGGGCAGTCAGCCCCAGCATTTT. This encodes CATLTGGSQPQHF.

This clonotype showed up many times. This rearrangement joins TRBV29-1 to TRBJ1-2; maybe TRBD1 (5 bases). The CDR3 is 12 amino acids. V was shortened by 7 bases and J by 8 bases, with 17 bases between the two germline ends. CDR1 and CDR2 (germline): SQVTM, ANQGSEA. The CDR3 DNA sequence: TGCAGCGATCGGGCTCCGGGGGGAGGCTACACCTTC. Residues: CSDRAPGGGYTF.